The rows below give T cell receptor beta chains drawn from one sample of a study of blood T cell repertoires in COVID-19. TCRdb keeps only in-frame clones here, not all; method: immunoSEQ multiplex PCR. The sample lists about 80,000 clones, 84% occurring once. The sample taken for sequencing was peripheral blood. These receptors were collected from a human donor in a cohort sampled during active COVID-19. CDR3s include the opening cysteine and the closing phenylalanine or tryptophan. The D gene is left open where the match is weak. Size is stated for part of the rows, as once, few or many counts, or as a class when the clone is expanded.

clone_size j_call v_call d_call cdr3_aa cdr3_nt
few TRBJ1-5 TRBV7-9 NA CASSSPGNSNQPQHF TGTGCCAGCAGCTCACCCGGGAATAGCAATCAGCCCCAGCATTTT
NA TRBJ2-5 TRBV28 NA CASRDGRFWETQYF TGTGCCAGCAGAGATGGGCGCTTTTGGGAGACCCAGTACTTC
NA TRBJ2-7 TRBV5-1 NA CASSPGVYEQYF TGCGCCAGCAGTCCAGGGGTCTACGAGCAGTACTTC
NA TRBJ1-5 TRBV25-1 NA CASSDPQEKNQPQHF TGTGCCAGCAGTGACCCCCAGGAAAAGAATCAGCCCCAGCATTTT
NA TRBJ2-3 TRBV3-1/TRBV3-2 TRBD1 CASTDRASTDTQYF TGTGCCAGCACGGACAGGGCGAGCACAGATACGCAGTATTTT
NA TRBJ1-2 TRBV3-1/TRBV3-2 TRBD1 CASSPGTGVHGYTF TGTGCCAGCAGCCCAGGGACAGGGGTCCATGGCTACACCTTC
few TRBJ2-7 TRBV5-1 TRBD2 CASSPRTSGPYEQYF TGCGCCAGCAGCCCGCGGACTAGCGGTCCCTACGAGCAGTACTTC
NA TRBJ1-1 TRBV7-9 NA CASSLEKTNTEAFF TGTGCCAGCAGCTTAGAGAAGACTAACACTGAAGCTTTCTTT
NA TRBJ1-5 TRBV21-1 NA CASSRDRGRGTGPQHF TGTGCCAGCAGCCGGGACAGGGGGCGGGGGACCGGGCCCCAGCATTTT
NA TRBJ1-5 TRBV21-1 NA CASSKGSGISNQPQHF TGTGCCAGCAGCAAAGGTTCAGGGATAAGCAATCAGCCCCAGCATTTT
once TRBJ1-5 TRBV19 TRBD1 CASKGQFNQPQHF TGTGCCAGTAAGGGACAGTTTAATCAGCCCCAGCATTTT
NA TRBJ1-1 TRBV7-8 NA CASSTRQELNTEAFF TGTGCCAGCAGCACCCGACAGGAACTGAACACTGAAGCTTTCTTT
NA TRBJ1-2 TRBV5-8 TRBD1 CASSLLQGSYGYTF TGTGCCAGCAGCTTGTTACAGGGGAGCTATGGCTACACCTTC
NA TRBJ2-2 TRBV6-5 NA CASSVTGTGELFF TGTGCCAGCAGCGTTACAGGGACCGGGGAGCTGTTTTTT
NA TRBJ2-5 TRBV2 NA CAGGGKETQYF TGTGCCGGTGGGGGGAAAGAGACCCAGTACTTC
NA TRBJ2-3 TRBV6-6 NA CASSYSVGGGADTQYF TGTGCCAGCAGTTACTCCGTAGGGGGGGGAGCAGATACGCAGTATTTT
NA TRBJ1-1 TRBV28 TRBD1 CASSLPRRQGSGTEAFF TGTGCCAGCAGTTTGCCCCGTAGACAGGGTAGTGGCACTGAAGCTTTCTTT
once TRBJ1-5 TRBV28 NA CASSLLSGESQPQHF TGTGCCAGCAGTTTATTGAGTGGGGAGAGTCAGCCCCAGCATTTT
NA TRBJ2-1 TRBV10-1 TRBD2 CASAGAETSGRDEQFF TGCGCCAGCGCTGGGGCCGAGACTAGCGGGAGGGATGAGCAGTTCTTC
NA TRBJ2-1 TRBV18 NA CASSPGSSSYNEQFF TGTGCCAGCTCACCGGGGAGTAGCTCCTACAATGAGCAGTTCTTC
NA TRBJ1-5 TRBV28 TRBD1 CASTSGQGFNQPQHF TGTGCCAGCACCTCGGGACAGGGTTTCAATCAGCCCCAGCATTTT
NA TRBJ2-3 TRBV18 TRBD2 CASSPLASGGTDTQYF TGTGCCAGCTCACCCCTTGCTAGCGGGGGGACAGATACGCAGTATTTT
NA TRBJ1-2 TRBV5-4 TRBD1 CASSLKGQGINGYTF TGTGCCAGCAGCCTGAAGGGACAGGGGATTAATGGCTACACCTTC
NA TRBJ2-1 TRBV7-8 TRBD2 CASSLRLAGYGGEQFF TGTGCCAGCAGCTTAAGACTAGCGGGATATGGGGGTGAGCAGTTCTTC
NA TRBJ2-7 TRBV28 TRBD2 CASSSSGGLAGAPYEQYF TGTGCCAGCAGTTCAAGCGGAGGACTAGCGGGGGCACCCTACGAGCAGTACTTC
NA TRBJ1-2 TRBV27 TRBD1 CASSNRGQENGYTF TGTGCCAGCAGTAACCGGGGACAGGAAAATGGCTACACCTTC
NA TRBJ1-1 TRBV30 NA CAWGKRTEAFF TGTGCCTGGGGCAAGAGGACTGAAGCTTTCTTT
few TRBJ1-5 TRBV19 NA CASNPDRNSRQPQHF TGTGCCAGTAACCCTGACAGAAACTCGCGTCAGCCCCAGCATTTT
few TRBJ2-7 TRBV7-3 NA CASRYPGAHEQYF TGTGCCAGCAGGTATCCGGGAGCCCACGAGCAGTACTTC
NA TRBJ2-1 TRBV6-2/TRBV6-3 TRBD2 CASSYPPWTSGGIYNEQFF TGTGCCAGCAGTTACCCCCCGTGGACTAGCGGGGGTATTTACAATGAGCAGTTCTTC
NA TRBJ1-3 TRBV18 NA CASSPLQGYGNTIYF TGTGCCAGCTCACCTTTACAGGGCTACGGAAACACCATATATTTT
few TRBJ2-7 TRBV30 TRBD2 CAWSKTSGGWYEQYF TGTGCCTGGAGCAAGACTAGCGGGGGGTGGTACGAGCAGTACTTC
NA TRBJ2-3 TRBV7-9 TRBD1 CASSPWTGGRTDTQYF TGTGCCAGCAGCCCGTGGACAGGGGGAAGAACAGATACGCAGTATTTT
NA TRBJ1-4 TRBV18 TRBD1 CASSPVGTDTTNEKLFF TGTGCCAGCTCACCCGTCGGGACAGACACAACTAATGAAAAACTGTTTTTT
NA TRBJ2-7 TRBV6-5 TRBD1 CASSRGTGGDEQYF TGTGCCAGCAGTAGAGGGACAGGGGGCGACGAGCAGTACTTC
many TRBJ2-1 TRBV14 TRBD2 CASSHLTSEYNEQFF TGTGCCAGCAGCCATTTGACTAGCGAGTACAATGAGCAGTTCTTC
NA TRBJ2-1 TRBV6-1 NA CASSESYGNEQFF TGTGCCAGCAGTGAAAGCTACGGGAATGAGCAGTTCTTC
NA TRBJ2-7 TRBV5-4 NA CASSLLRTGETYEQYF TGTGCCAGCAGCTTGCTTCGTACCGGGGAGACCTACGAGCAGTACTTC
NA TRBJ1-1 TRBV15 TRBD1 CATSRGTGANTEAFF TGTGCCACCAGCAGGGGGACAGGAGCGAACACTGAAGCTTTCTTT
NA TRBJ2-5 TRBV3-1/TRBV3-2 TRBD2 CASSQDELAGGIQETQYF TGTGCCAGCAGCCAAGACGAGCTAGCGGGGGGGATCCAAGAGACCCAGTACTTC
NA TRBJ2-7 TRBV7-9 TRBD1 CASSIRQGGYEQYF TGTGCCAGCAGCATAAGACAGGGGGGCTACGAGCAGTACTTC
NA TRBJ2-5 TRBV7-9 TRBD1 CASAARQVRGTGETQYF TGTGCCAGCGCCGCCCGACAGGTCAGGGGGACCGGGGAGACCCAGTACTTC
NA TRBJ2-3 TRBV4-1 NA CASSQGPTSDTQYF TGCGCCAGCAGCCAAGGCCCTACCTCGGATACGCAGTATTTT
NA TRBJ2-3 TRBV18 NA CASSPTGSTDTQYF TGTGCCAGCTCACCTACAGGGAGCACAGATACGCAGTATTTT
NA TRBJ1-5 TRBV4-2 NA CASSPFGFSNQPQHF TGTGCCAGCAGCCCCTTCGGGTTTAGCAATCAGCCCCAGCATTTT
once TRBJ1-5 TRBV29-1 NA CSVVENPYSNQPQHF TGCAGCGTTGTTGAGAATCCTTATAGCAATCAGCCCCAGCATTTT
NA TRBJ2-1 TRBV24-1 NA CATGPGGLEEQFF TGTGCCACCGGACCCGGGGGACTTGAGGAGCAGTTCTTC
NA TRBJ2-5 TRBV9 NA CASSVGQGGLETQYF TGTGCCAGCAGCGTAGGACAGGGAGGATTAGAGACCCAGTACTTC
NA TRBJ1-4 TRBV5-1 TRBD1 CASSYDREAEKLFF TGCGCCAGCAGCTACGACAGGGAAGCTGAAAAACTGTTTTTT
NA TRBJ2-1 TRBV3-1/TRBV3-2 NA CASSQGGTGYNEQFF TGTGCCAGCAGCCAAGGAGGGACTGGATACAATGAGCAGTTCTTC
NA TRBJ1-6 TRBV11-2 NA CASSPLGDGRGSYNSPLHF TGTGCCAGCAGCCCCCTCGGAGACGGCAGGGGCTCCTATAATTCACCCCTCCACTTT
NA TRBJ2-7 TRBV4-2 TRBD2 CASSRLAALEQYF TGTGCCAGCAGCCGGCTAGCGGCTCTCGAGCAGTACTTC
few TRBJ1-1 TRBV5-8 TRBD1 CASSLQGANTEAFF TGTGCCAGCAGCCTACAGGGGGCGAACACTGAAGCTTTCTTT
NA TRBJ1-1 TRBV6-2/TRBV6-3 TRBD1 CASSYRQGNTEAFF TGTGCCAGCAGTTACCGACAGGGGAACACTGAAGCTTTCTTT
NA TRBJ1-1 TRBV19 TRBD1 CASSGQVISEAFF TGTGCCAGCTCGGGACAGGTAATCTCTGAAGCTTTCTTT